This TCR beta chain was recorded in a study of spatial heterogeneity in lung cancer (dated by TCRdb to 2018 to 2020). About the full investigation: Samples were obtained from 70 to 85 patients with early-stage, untreated non-small cell lung cancer from the lung TRACERx cohort. TCR repertoire features were related to nonsynonymous mutation counts determined by whole-exome sequencing of tumor tissue. More beta-chain than alpha-chain transcripts were consistently detected, likely reflecting higher beta-chain transcript abundance. In the raw uncorrected reads, each unique combination of TCR and UMI appeared more than ten times on average. The study quantitatively compared TCR alpha and beta repertoires across multiple tumor regions, matched nontumor lung and blood in non-small cell lung cancer. At surgery, both alpha and beta chains were TCR-sequenced in 200 to 250 tumor regions, roughly 64 matched nontumor lung samples and around 50 PBMC samples. Follow-up PBMC samples were sequenced whenever available, and the median time to follow-up was about two years after resection. Findings and caveats that apply to the study as a whole: Confirming at a functional level the hypothesis that regional TCRs recognize regional mutations was considered to require additional single-cell paired TCR alpha and beta sequencing. Ubiquitous expanded tumor TCRs were detected in blood more often at tumor resection than at routine follow-up. Comparisons of baseline and follow-up blood repertoires included only around 15 patients.

This clonotype was counted many times. The clone's antigen remains unknown. No clone much larger than this one lies a single base away; base qualities are absent. In light of the paper, this sample's time point label describes: blood at routine non-recurrence follow-up after resection. Without any cell sorting, TCR sequencing was performed on whole RNA extracted either from tumor and nontumor lung tissue or from cryopreserved PBMC samples. A patient was chosen for TCR sequencing only when enough RNA was available from at least two tumor regions. The CDR3 starts with the cysteine, ends with the phenylalanine, and has 15 residues. Only CDR3 DNA remains: 45 bases, in frame from the first base. V has 0 bases trimmed and J has 5 bases trimmed; junction bases matching no gene number 6. The germline V gene yields SGDLS for CDR1 and YYNGEE for CDR2. Library method: 5' RACE. The sequencer listed for this sample is NextSeq 500. The TCR library protocol attached a unique molecular identifier to each TCR cDNA molecule to allow correction of PCR and sequencing errors. The paper's data handling went like this. TCR identification, UMI-based error correction and CDR3 extraction were performed with Decombinator tools. TCRs above a frequency of 2 per 1,000, corresponding to the top 1% of the tumor frequency distribution, were defined as expanded. Rényi diversity was computed with the R vegan package after subsampling each repertoire 100 times to 5,000 TCRs. CDR3 similarity networks were built from amino acid triplet string-kernel similarity, connecting CDR3s with pairwise similarity above 0.82. TCRdb applied fastp at Q25 and MiXCR to the public reads, then kept only in-frame beta chains. Each CDR3 protein gets just one entry, which takes the most common genes and DNA from the rows behind it. TCRdb's processing, not the authors', yielded these V and J calls. The sample data list approximately 50,000 distinct CDR3 sequences, and roughly 7.4% of these were observed just once. Jointly, the top ten make up approximately 40% of the sample.

This receptor was obtained from a female donor with early-stage non-small cell lung cancer. The starting material was PBMCs, obtained at follow-up. The V and J genes are TRBV9 and TRBJ2-5; 8 central bases correspond to TRBD1. The sequenced DNA is TGTGCCAGCAGCGTAGATCAGGGGGCAGGGGAGACCCAGTACTTC. This codes for CASSVDQGAGETQYF.